This T cell receptor beta chain came from a study of blood T cells in healthy people across ages. Each sample yielded at least 7 million isolated PBMCs. Primed by a sample-barcoded 5' primer and a J-beta primer mix, a second PCR proceeded for 7 to 11 cycles. Unique molecular identifiers of 12 random nucleotides labeled each cDNA. MiXCR, run by TCRdb on the 5' RACE reads, gives a single entry per CDR3 protein. The data contain roughly 1.5 million distinct CDR3 sequences, about 45% of them seen just once; the ten biggest clones take up about 3.8%. This clonotype was detected only a few times. What was sequenced was blood. The clonotype comes from a woman aged 18-35 years in good health.

This CDR3 is CASSSSLAGAYNEQFF. CDR3 nucleotide sequence: TGTGCCAGCAGCTCTTCCCTAGCGGGAGCCTACAATGAGCAGTTCTTC. The rearrangement links TRBV7-9 to TRBJ2-1, with 10 bases fitting TRBD2. Losses at the gene ends were 4 bases for V and 2 bases for J; bases not matched to a gene: 5. Looked up from germline, CDR1 is SEHNR and CDR2 is FQNEAQ (reference sequence). This CDR3 region has 16 residues.